These 23 T cell receptor beta chains share one sample of origin, sequenced in a study of T cell responses to AZD1222 COVID-19 vaccine. The table came from immunoSEQ multiplex PCR; TCRdb's copy has only in-frame clones and leaves some out. The sample holds some 140,000 clones, about 92% seen once. The specimen was peripheral blood, collected on day 0 of AZD1222 vaccination. The source is an adult in good health.

The genes are TRBV13 and TRBJ2-5; 14 nucleotides agree with TRBD2. Germline loops: CDR1 PRHDT, CDR2 FYEKMQ (reference sequence). V shed 5 bases and J 5 bases; nucleotides not matched to a gene: 10. This CDR3 region has 17 residues. The CDR3 coding sequence is TGTGCCAGCAGCCCACCGGGACTAGCGGGGGTAGGGGAGACCCAGTACTTC. Translation: CASSPPGLAGVGETQYF.

On this clone itself: Other DNA sequences in the sample encode the same CDR3. CDR3 sequence (DNA): TGCGCCAGTAGGCGGGGGGACACTGAAGCTTTCTTT. Protein: CASRRGDTEAFF. The chain uses TRBV5-1 and TRBJ1-1, with D possibly TRBD1 on 5 matching bases. The CDR3 consists of 12 residues. Trimming removed 8 bases from V and 3 bases from J, with 11 bases in between. The germline gives CDR1 SGHRS, CDR2 YFSETQ. Combining the CDR3 with reference TRBV5-1 and TRBJ1-1 gives the whole variable domain KAGVTQTPRYLIKTRGQQVTLSCSPISGHRSVSWYQQTPGQGLQFLFEYFSETQRNKGNFPGRFSGRQFSNSRSEMNVSTLELGDSALYLCASRRGDTEAFFGQGTRLTVV.

The rearrangement joins TRBV25-1 to TRBJ1-1, with 11 bases matching TRBD1. The V gene's germline CDR1 is MGHDK and CDR2 SYGVNS. V lost 5 bases and J lost 8; bases outside the gene matches: 4. The CDR3 is made up of 13 amino acids. The CDR3 spells CASSLDRGLEAFF. In DNA form, the CDR3 reads TGTGCCAGCAGTTTGGACAGGGGGCTGGAAGCTTTCTTT.

The J gene is TRBJ2-5, the V gene TRBV28; D gene uncertain. The V gene lost 5 bases and the J gene lost 0 bases, with 7 bases spanning the gap. The CDR3 runs 13 residues. Germline CDR1 and CDR2: MDHEN and SYDVKM. CDR3 DNA: TGTGCCAGCAGTGCCCGGTACCAAGAGACCCAGTACTTC. Translated: CASSARYQETQYF.

The chain links TRBV9 to TRBJ1-2; D is uncertain. The V gene's germline CDR1 is SGDLS and CDR2 YYNGEE. The CDR3 consists of 13 residues. V dropped 0 bases and J dropped 10 bases, with 13 bases sitting between them. For the CDR3, the DNA is TGTGCCAGCAGCGTAGATTCCACGGCAGTCTACACCTTC. Protein product: CASSVDSTAVYTF.

This clone was found once. The chain couples TRBV6-5 to TRBJ2-2; 7 bases fit TRBD2. The length of the CDR3 is 14 residues. Germline CDR1 is MNHEY and CDR2 is SVGAGI. Losses at the gene ends were 6 bases for V and 5 bases for J; bases not matched to a gene: 6. The CDR3 loop reads CASRALGGTGELFF. The CDR3 DNA reads TGTGCCAGCAGGGCTTTGGGGGGGACCGGGGAGCTGTTTTTT.

The chain carries TRBV28 and TRBJ1-4; TRBD1 might be the D (6 bases). Germline V gene data show CDR1 as MDHEN and CDR2 as SYDVKM. V lost 6 bases to trimming and J lost 7 bases, with 15 bases between them. The length of the CDR3 is 14 residues. The CDR3 bases are TGTGCCAGCAGATTCAAGGGGGTCCGTGAAAAACTGTTTTTT. Translation: CASRFKGVREKLFF.

The V gene is TRBV3-1 (or the pseudogene TRBV3-2), the J gene TRBJ1-2; D call uncertain. The V gene's germline CDR1 is LGHDT and CDR2 YNNKEL (reference sequence). The CDR3 is 11 amino acids. Trimming removed 3 bases from V and 6 bases from J, with 5 bases in between. CDR3 in DNA: TGTGCCAGCAGCCAGAGGGATGGCTACACCTTC. Amino acids: CASSQRDGYTF.

The rearrangement links TRBV20-1 to TRBJ1-5; D not resolved. Germline lookup yields CDR1 DFQATT and CDR2 SNEGSKA (reference sequence). CDR3 size: 14 residues. Trimming left V 3 bases short and J 0 bases short, with 9 bases between. In nucleotides, the CDR3 is TGCAGTGCTAGTCGGGATAGTAGCAATCAGCCCCAGCATTTT. Translating it yields CSASRDSSNQPQHF.

The chain recombines TRBV14 with TRBJ2-3; D is ambiguous. Germline CDR1 SGHDN, CDR2 FVKESK. Trimming stripped 1 base from V and 6 bases from J, with 5 bases between. This CDR3 region has 12 residues. CDR3 region: CASSQVSDTQYF. The CDR3 coding sequence is TGTGCCAGCAGCCAAGTGAGCGATACGCAGTATTTT.

This chain joins TRBV25-1 and TRBJ1-2; the match to TRBD1 covers 7 bases. CDR3 length: 13 residues. The junction had 3 bases not matched to a gene; V was cut back by 3 bases and J by 5 bases. CDR1 MGHDK and CDR2 SYGVNS come from the germline V gene. CDR3 sequence reads: CASSDMTGYGYTF. CDR3 nucleotides: TGTGCCAGCAGTGACATGACAGGGTATGGCTACACCTTC.

The rearrangement links TRBV9 to TRBJ1-3; D unresolved. There are 13 residues in the CDR3. V dropped 3 bases and J dropped 6 bases, with 10 bases sitting between them. Germline CDR1 and CDR2: SGDLS and YYNGEE. CDR3 sequence reads: CASSAGALNTIYF. DNA of the CDR3: TGTGCCAGCAGCGCCGGAGCTTTAAACACCATATATTTT.

In the case of this clone: The DNA is omitted, as the CDR3 cannot be located on it reliably, and the CDR3 follows TCRdb's listing. This sequence joins TRBV21-1 and TRBJ1-1; the table's D call of TRBD1 was not tested on the DNA. TRBV21-1 is a pseudogene. The CDR3 is 18 residues long, counting both termini. CDR3 in amino acids: CASSKWGQGADCRTEAFF.

The chain couples TRBV30 to TRBJ1-3, with a tentative D call TRBD1 (5 bases). Trimming took off 2 bases at V and 0 bases at J, with 14 bases between the two ends. The CDR3 consists of 16 residues. Germline V lookup: CDR1 GTSNPN, CDR2 SVGIG (reference sequence). The CDR3 is CAWSSGGWDSGNTIYF. The CDR3 DNA sequence: TGTGCCTGGAGTTCCGGGGGGTGGGACTCTGGAAACACCATATATTTT.

The rearrangement uses TRBV19 and TRBJ2-3; 8 nucleotides align to TRBD2. Germline CDR1 and CDR2: LNHDA and SQIVND (reference sequence). The CDR3 is made up of 15 amino acids. Losses at the gene ends were 5 bases for V and 4 bases for J; bases not matched to a gene: 8. The chain's CDR3 is CASSQLAAKSDTQYF. CDR3 DNA: TGTGCCAGTAGTCAACTAGCGGCCAAATCAGATACGCAGTATTTT.

The chain employs TRBV28 and TRBJ1-2; 10 nucleotides agree with TRBD1. The CDR3 length is 12 residues. With V trimmed by 8 bases and J by 5 bases, 2 bases remained unmatched. Germline-derived CDR1 and CDR2 are MDHEN and SYDVKM. CDR3 bases: TGTGCCAGCGCGGGACAGGGGTATGGCTACACCTTC. It codes for CASAGQGYGYTF.

The chain joins TRBV21-1 to TRBJ1-2; the D call TRBD1 from the table was never checked on the DNA. TRBV21-1 is listed as a pseudogene. The CDR3 covers 14 residues. In DNA form, the CDR3 reads TGTGCCAGCAGCAAAGGGGGCAGATTTAGTGGCTACACCTTC. Translated, it gives CASSKGGRFSGYTF.

This chain uses TRBV7-6 with TRBJ1-2, with D unclear. V lost 1 base, J lost 8 bases, and 11 bases lay in between. The germline gives CDR1 SGHVS, CDR2 FNYEAQ. This CDR3 comprises 13 residues. The CDR3 nucleotides read TGTGCCAGCAGCTTAGTACCGCGGAGGGGCTACACCTTC. It encodes CASSLVPRRGYTF.

The gene calls are TRBV7-9 and TRBJ1-1; no definite D call. V was trimmed by 5 bases and J by 1 base, leaving 14 bases between them. CDR3 length equals 15 residues. CDR1 is SEHNR, CDR2 FQNEAQ, per germline (reference sequence). The CDR3 loop reads CASSPPRAGNTEAFF. In DNA form, the CDR3 reads TGTGCCAGCAGCCCCCCGCGGGCAGGGAACACTGAAGCTTTCTTT. Full variable domain (rest looked up from reference TRBV7-9 and TRBJ1-1): DTGVSQNPRHKITKRGQNVTFRCDPISEHNRLYWYRQTLGQGPEFLTYFQNEAQLEKSRLLSDRFSAERPKGSFSTLEIQRTEQGDSAMYLCASSPPRAGNTEAFFGQGTRLTVV.

The CDR3 reads CASRDRRTGNTIYF. The CDR3 DNA follows: TGTGCCAGCAGGGACAGGAGAACTGGAAACACCATATATTTT. The rearrangement uses TRBV6-5 and TRBJ1-3; 7 positions match TRBD1. With V trimmed by 6 bases and J by 2 bases, 4 bases remained unmatched. The length of the CDR3 is 14 residues. Germline values: CDR1 MNHEY, CDR2 SVGAGI.

The rearrangement links TRBV4-3 to TRBJ1-5; D gene unclear. V lost 0 bases, J lost 7 bases, and 10 bases lay in between. Germline V gene sequence: CDR1 LGHNA, CDR2 YSLEER. The CDR3 runs 14 residues. As DNA, the CDR3 is TGCGCCAGCAGCCAAGATATGGGAGGCCAGCCCCAGCATTTT. Amino acids: CASSQDMGGQPQHF.

V and J are TRBV21-1 and TRBJ1-2. TRBV21-1 is flagged as a pseudogene. This CDR3 contains 13 residues. DNA for the CDR3: TGTGCCAGCAGCACCGACGGCAACTATGGCTACACCTTC. It codes for CASSTDGNYGYTF.

The chain has TRBV4-3 and TRBJ2-7; D call uncertain. The CDR3 totals 12 residues. Germline CDR1 LGHNA, CDR2 YSLEER. V was trimmed by 1 base and J by 2 bases, leaving 3 bases between them. The CDR3 sequence: CASSQGPYEQYF. CDR3 sequence (DNA): TGCGCCAGCAGCCAAGGCCCCTACGAGCAGTACTTC.